This T cell receptor (beta chain) appears in the sequencing data of a study of shared clonotypes between healthy human individuals. Naive CD8 cells lacked CD45RO and underwent positive selection for CCR7, leaving out terminally differentiated effector memory CD45RA+ cells. Profiled with immunoSEQ multiplex PCR; TCRdb holds only in-frame clones, not every one. Of about 2.2 million clones in the sample, around 95% were seen once. Trimming cost V 2 bases and J 6 bases; bases outside gene matches: 17. Germline V lookup: CDR1 SGDLS, CDR2 YYNGEE. This CDR3 region has 19 residues. The specimen sequenced was naive CD8+ T cells from PBMCs. The clonotype originates from a man younger than 30 in good health. Some clones in this sample may be carry-over from other donors' samples. The rearrangement joins TRBV9 to TRBJ2-3, with TRBD2 identical over 11 bases. CDR3 residues: CASSVPNDHSGRVGDTQYF. As DNA, the CDR3 is TGTGCCAGCAGCGTCCCGAACGACCATAGCGGGAGGGTCGGGGATACGCAGTATTTT.